These T cell receptor beta chains were read from a single sample in a study of blood T cell repertoires in COVID-19. Sequenced by immunoSEQ multiplex PCR; TCRdb stores in-frame clones only, minus some. The table lists approximately 500,000 clones, approximately 88% of them singletons. The specimen sequenced was peripheral blood. These TCRs come from a woman between 45 and 60 years old with COVID-19, enrolled during active disease. Both conserved end residues are part of each CDR3.

>TRBV11-2|TRBJ1-5
CASSQDGRINQPQHF
>TRBV2|TRBJ2-2
CASSGWTGSATGELFF
>TRBV3-1/TRBV3-2|TRBJ1-2
CASSQDLRGNYGYTF
>TRBV19|TRBJ2-1
CASSIVARANEQFF
>TRBV19|TRBJ1-5
CASTRDRGGGNPQHF
>TRBV30|TRBJ1-2
CASRDRERNGYTF
>TRBV5-1|TRBJ2-1
CASSLGLGLTGEQFF
>TRBV5-4|TRBJ2-1
CASTPTGPYNEQFF
>TRBV6-1|TRBJ2-7
CASSEEGTSWYEQYF
>TRBV28|TRBJ1-1
CASSEPLDTEAFF
>TRBV19|TRBJ1-2
CASTPRAGMYGYTF
>TRBV3-1/TRBV3-2|TRBJ2-7
CASSPTSGGAYEQYF
>TRBV24-1|TRBJ2-2
CATKGLAGELFF
>TRBV28|TRBJ1-5
CASSLLGPRTGNQPQHF
>TRBV18|TRBJ2-7
CASSLETGGGEQYF
>TRBV19|TRBJ1-3
CASSAWTGPDPGNTIYF
>TRBV5-3|TRBJ2-5
CARSSWGTGQETQYF
>TRBV7-3|TRBJ2-3
CASSPSGGGGRDTQYF
>TRBV6-5|TRBJ2-5
CASSSPSSGETQYF
>TRBV6-1|TRBJ2-7
CASSEYGTGHYEQYF
>TRBV2|TRBJ1-6
CASSPTGSPPPLHF
>TRBV6-5|TRBJ1-6
CASSYLGRGSPLHF
>TRBV2|TRBJ1-2
CASSGGENYGYTF
>TRBV2|TRBJ2-1
CASSEALLTNNEQFF
>TRBV5-4|TRBJ2-3
CASSSAVGGGADTQYF
>TRBV30|TRBJ1-4
CAWSRVPGNEKLFF
>TRBV19|TRBJ1-5
CASSLGQGSNQPQHF
>TRBV27|TRBJ2-3
CASSSAGALIGTDTQYF